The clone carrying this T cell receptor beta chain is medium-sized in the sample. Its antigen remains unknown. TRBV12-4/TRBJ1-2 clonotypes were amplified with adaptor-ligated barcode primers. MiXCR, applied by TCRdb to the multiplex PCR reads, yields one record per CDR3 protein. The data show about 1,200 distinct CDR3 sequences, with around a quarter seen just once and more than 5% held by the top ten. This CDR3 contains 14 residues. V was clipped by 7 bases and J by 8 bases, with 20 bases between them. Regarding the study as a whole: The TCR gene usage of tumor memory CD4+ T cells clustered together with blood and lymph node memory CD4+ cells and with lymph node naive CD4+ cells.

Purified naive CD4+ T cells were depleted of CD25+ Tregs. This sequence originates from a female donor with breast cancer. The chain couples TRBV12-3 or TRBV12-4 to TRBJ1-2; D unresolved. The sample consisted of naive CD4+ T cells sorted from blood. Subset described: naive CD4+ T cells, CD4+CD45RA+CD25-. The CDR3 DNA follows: TGTGCCAGCACCAAGTCGACCGGGCGTAGAGGCTACACCTTC. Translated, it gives CASTKSTGRRGYTF.